This T cell receptor (beta chain) comes out of a study of PD-L1 blockade in urothelial cancer. This clone was recorded only once. Germline CDR1 MGHDK, CDR2 SYGVNS. The CDR3 is made up of 15 amino acids. V trimming: 1 base; J trimming: 7 bases; junction bases outside the gene matches: 1. Time point denoted: pretreatment peripheral blood. Sequencing was performed with immunoSEQ multiplex PCR; in TCRdb, only in-frame clones are kept and a portion is missing. The data contain fewer than 45,000 clones, around nine tenths of them singletons. The material sequenced was PBMCs, taken around atezolizumab (anti-PD-L1) treatment. The chain combines TRBV25-1 with TRBJ1-4; 12 bases are shared with TRBD1. The TCR was taken from a donor aged 40 or over with urothelial cancer. CDR3 protein: CASSEWDRGPEKLFF. The CDR3 DNA reads TGTGCCAGCAGTGAATGGGACAGGGGGCCTGAAAAACTGTTTTTT.